This entry lists 8 T cell receptor beta chains sequenced from one sample in a study of T-cell reconstitution after alpha-beta-depleted transplantation in children. Molecular barcoding with unique molecular identifiers was used for the TCRbeta library. TCRdb fed the PCR reads into MiXCR, producing one record per CDR3 protein. This sample has under 850,000 distinct CDR3 sequences, with less than 15% found just once. The specimen comprised PBMCs, sampled before TCRalphabeta/CD19-depleted stem cell transplant. The receptor set was obtained from a girl aged 2 to 9 with congenital amegakaryocytic thrombocytopenia, due to receive a stem cell transplant.

The CDR3 spells CSAYGGRAGSYEQYF. The CDR3 DNA follows: TGCAGCGCCTACGGCGGGAGGGCCGGTTCCTACGAGCAGTACTTC. The chain links TRBV29-1 to TRBJ2-7; 9 bases are shared with TRBD2. Trimming removed 7 bases from V and 1 base from J; junction bases left unmatched: 11. Looked up from germline, CDR1 is SQVTM and CDR2 is ANQGSEA. This CDR3 region has 15 residues.

This clonotype was detected many times. The V and J genes are TRBV27 and TRBJ1-2; D remains ambiguous. Trimming stripped 5 bases from V and 2 bases from J, with 9 bases between. Germline CDR1 MNHEY, CDR2 SMNVEV (reference sequence). This CDR3 has 13 amino acids. The CDR3 DNA sequence: TGTGCCAGCAGTGACGCCCCAAACTATGGCTACACCTTC. Its translation is CASSDAPNYGYTF.

The sample holds many counts of this clonotype. The CDR3 DNA follows: TGTGCCAACAGACAGGGGATAGCCAAAAACATTCAGTACTTC. Translating gives CANRQGIAKNIQYF. The chain employs TRBV2 and TRBJ2-4, with 8 bases matching TRBD1. The CDR3 has 14 residues. Germline-derived CDR1 and CDR2 are SNHLY and FYNNEI. The V and J ends lost 10 bases and 0 bases, in that order; junction bases with no gene match: 5.

This clonotype has just a few counts. The chain recombines TRBV29-1 with TRBJ2-7, with D perhaps matching TRBD1 (6 bases). The germline V gene has CDR1 SQVTM and CDR2 ANQGSEA. This CDR3 is built from 12 residues. Trimming stripped 4 bases from V and 4 bases from J, with 11 bases between. The CDR3 reads CSVVWGQYEQYF. The CDR3 DNA reads as TGCAGCGTTGTTTGGGGACAATACGAGCAGTACTTC.

This clonotype was observed a handful of times. V usage is TRBV7-9 and J usage is TRBJ2-2; the D call may be TRBD1 or TRBD2 (5 bases each). The germline gives CDR1 SEHNR, CDR2 FQNEAQ (reference sequence). The CDR3 has 14 residues. The germline V and J ends were trimmed by 3 bases and 5 bases, with 10 bases remaining between them. The CDR3 bases are TGTGCCAGCAGCTTTGGGACCAAAACCGGGGAGCTGTTTTTT. It encodes CASSFGTKTGELFF.

This clonotype has ten or more counts. The chain carries TRBV4-1 and TRBJ2-1; perhaps TRBD2 as D (6 bases). CDR1 is MGHRA, CDR2 YSYEKL, per germline. The CDR3 loop spans 15 amino acids. V was clipped by 5 bases and J by 4 bases, with 15 bases between them. The CDR3: CASSNPRTIYNEQFF. The CDR3 bases are TGCGCCAGCAGCAACCCCCGGACTATTTACAATGAGCAGTTCTTC.

Only one count was recorded for this clonotype. One base away lies a much larger clone, so this may be a sequencing read error. DNA of the CDR3: TGCAGTGCTAGTAATAGTCCTTCCTTCTACGAGCAGTACTTC. Translated: CSASNSPSFYEQYF. V and J are TRBV20-1 and TRBJ2-7; the D is unclear. The CDR3 is 14 residues long. The germline gives CDR1 DFQATT, CDR2 SNEGSKA (reference sequence). V shed 3 bases and J shed 3 bases, with 15 bases lying between them.

This clonotype was observed many times. This chain links TRBV20-1 with TRBJ1-1; D is possibly TRBD1 (5 bases). V was clipped by 4 bases and J by 5 bases, with 17 bases between them. Looked up from germline, CDR1 is DFQATT and CDR2 is SNEGSKA (reference sequence). CDR3 size: 14 residues. The CDR3 DNA follows: TGCAGTGCTACAGGGTGGGCTCAGAGAACTGAAGCTTTCTTT. This translates into CSATGWAQRTEAFF.